This T cell receptor beta chain comes out of a study of blood T cells in healthy people across ages. Then a second PCR, running roughly 6 to 11 cycles, was carried out with a sample-barcoded 5' primer and a J-beta primer mix. Each CDR3 protein gets one entry after TCRdb re-called the 5' RACE reads with MiXCR. The table includes hundreds of thousands of distinct CDR3 sequences, about 30% detected once. V lost 4 bases and J 10 bases, leaving 15 bases between the germline ends. From germline, CDR1 is SGDLS and CDR2 YYNGEE. The length of the CDR3 is 14 residues. This clonotype was counted many times. The antigen is not known. The study drew donors from healthy Caucasian individuals in Russia aged about 6 to 100. No fewer than 5.5 micrograms of total RNA were isolated from every sample. Study findings and constraints: Changes seen in expanded clonotypes were possibly confounded by donor CMV status left unknown. Comparison with aged donors showed that long-lived donors had more naive CD4+ cells and higher diversity.

The receptor was derived from a woman aged 80 or over in good health. This chain links TRBV9 with TRBJ1-6, with D possibly TRBD1 on 5 matching bases. Source material: blood. CDR3: CASSKQGAGSPLHF. The DNA of the CDR3 is TGTGCCAGCAGCAAGCAGGGTGCTGGATCACCCCTCCACTTT.